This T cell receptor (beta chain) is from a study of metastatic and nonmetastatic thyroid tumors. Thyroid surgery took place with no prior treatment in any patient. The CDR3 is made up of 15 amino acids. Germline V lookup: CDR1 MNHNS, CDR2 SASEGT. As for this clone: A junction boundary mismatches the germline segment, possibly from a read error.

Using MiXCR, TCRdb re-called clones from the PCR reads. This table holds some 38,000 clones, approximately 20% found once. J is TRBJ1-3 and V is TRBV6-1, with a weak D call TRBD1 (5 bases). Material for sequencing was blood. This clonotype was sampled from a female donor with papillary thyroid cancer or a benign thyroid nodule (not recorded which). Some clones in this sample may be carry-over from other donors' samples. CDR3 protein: CASMYDRNSVNTIYF. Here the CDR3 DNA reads TGTGCAAGCATGTACGACAGAAACTCTGTAAACACCATATATTTT.